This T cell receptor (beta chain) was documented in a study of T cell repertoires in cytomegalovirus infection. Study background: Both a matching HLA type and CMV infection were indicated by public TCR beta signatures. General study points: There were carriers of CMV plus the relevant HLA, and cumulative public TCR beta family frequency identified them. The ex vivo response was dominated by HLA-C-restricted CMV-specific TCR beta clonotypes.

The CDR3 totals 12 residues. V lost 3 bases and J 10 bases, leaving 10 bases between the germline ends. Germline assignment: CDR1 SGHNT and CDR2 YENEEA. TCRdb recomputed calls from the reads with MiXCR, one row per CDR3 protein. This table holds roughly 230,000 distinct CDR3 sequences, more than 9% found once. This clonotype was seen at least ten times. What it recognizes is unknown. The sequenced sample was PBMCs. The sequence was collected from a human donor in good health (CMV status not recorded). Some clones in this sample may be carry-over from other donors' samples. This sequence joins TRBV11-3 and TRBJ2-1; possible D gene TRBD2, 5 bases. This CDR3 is CASSFPGREQFF. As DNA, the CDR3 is TGTGCCAGCAGCTTCCCGGGAAGGGAGCAGTTCTTC.